The 22 T cell receptor beta chains reported below all come from one sample, sequenced in a study of blood T cell repertoires in COVID-19. Some clones are missing from TCRdb's copy, which holds only in-frame ones; the method was immunoSEQ multiplex PCR. The sample lists about 210,000 clones, approximately 83% occurring once. Sample: peripheral blood. The source of these receptors is a woman between 40 and 55 years old with active or convalescent COVID-19.

The chain joins TRBV11-3 to TRBJ2-1, with TRBD2 identical over 9 bases. V gave up 2 bases and J gave up 3 bases; unmatched junction bases: 5. The CDR3 is 16 residues long. The V gene's germline CDR1 is SGHNT and CDR2 YENEEA. The CDR3 protein is CASSLSREGFYNEQFF. In DNA form, the CDR3 reads TGTGCCAGCAGCTTATCGCGGGAGGGGTTCTACAATGAGCAGTTCTTC.

V and J are TRBV9 and TRBJ1-4, with a tentative D call TRBD1 (5 bases). Germline values: CDR1 SGDLS, CDR2 YYNGEE. The germline V and J ends were trimmed by 0 bases and 6 bases, with 12 bases remaining between them. The CDR3 length is 15 residues. The CDR3 loop reads CASSVGRGGDEKLFF. The CDR3 bases are TGTGCCAGCAGCGTAGGTCGGGGGGGAGATGAAAAACTGTTTTTT. Variable domain in full (rest from reference TRBV9 and TRBJ1-4): DSGVTQTPKHLITATGQRVTLRCSPRSGDLSVYWYQQSLDQGLQFLIQYYNGEERAKGNILERFSAQQFPDLHSELNLSSLELGDSALYFCASSVGRGGDEKLFFGSGTQLSVL.

This chain joins TRBV5-6 and TRBJ2-7; TRBD2 is a possible D gene (6 bases). V was cut by 2 bases and J by 4 bases, with 22 bases left in between. Germline V gene sequence: CDR1 SGHDT, CDR2 YYEEEE. This CDR3 is built from 17 residues. The CDR3 DNA sequence: TGTGCCAGCAGCTTATTCACTGGCCGGGGGTTTGGGTACGAGCAGTACTTC. This codes for CASSLFTGRGFGYEQYF.

The rearrangement joins TRBV29-1 to TRBJ2-3; TRBD2 matches at 8 bases. This CDR3 has 14 residues. V lost 2 bases and J lost 3; bases outside the gene matches: 4. Germline CDR1 and CDR2: SQVTM and ANQGSEA. The CDR3 nucleotides are TGCAGCGTTGAACGGGGGGGGACAACAGATACGCAGTATTTT. Translating gives CSVERGGTTDTQYF.

This clone was seen once. V and J are TRBV25-1 and TRBJ2-7; 9 bases match TRBD2. This CDR3 comprises 15 residues. J was trimmed by 1 base and V by 3 bases; bases with no gene match: 4. Germline V gene sequence: CDR1 MGHDK, CDR2 SYGVNS. The CDR3 DNA follows: TGTGCCAGCAGTGACCTAGCGGGGCCTTCCTACGAGCAGTACTTC. Amino acid sequence: CASSDLAGPSYEQYF.

V and J are TRBV6-5 and TRBJ1-1; possibly TRBD1 for D (6 bases). The V and J ends lost 10 bases and 1 base respectively, with 19 bases between them. The CDR3 runs 15 residues. CDR1 and CDR2 (germline): MNHEY, SVGAGI. The CDR3 DNA reads TGTGCCACCGCTCAACAGGGCCCGGGGAACACTGAAGCTTTCTTT. It encodes CATAQQGPGNTEAFF.

In its sample, this clone was seen many times. The gene calls are TRBV30 and TRBJ2-2, with TRBD2 matching 12 bases. Germline CDR1 GTSNPN, CDR2 SVGIG (reference sequence). With V trimmed by 1 base and J by 7 bases, 4 bases remained unmatched. The CDR3 is 15 residues long. CDR3 amino acids: CAWSGLAGVGGELFF. The CDR3 nucleotides are TGTGCCTGGAGTGGACTAGCGGGGGTTGGCGGGGAGCTGTTTTTT.

A note on this clone: This same CDR3 is encoded by further DNA sequences in the sample. The chain recombines TRBV9 with TRBJ2-1, with 13 bases aligning to TRBD2. The trim removed 4 bases at V and 6 bases at J, leaving 4 bases unmatched. This CDR3 spans 15 amino acids. Germline-derived CDR1 and CDR2 are SGDLS and YYNGEE. CDR3 DNA sequence: TGTGCCAGCAGCCCAAGGACTAGCGGGAGCAATGAGCAGTTCTTC. Its translation: CASSPRTSGSNEQFF.

The chain's CDR3 is CASSQRGIRGGAPTSPLHF. The CDR3 DNA reads as TGCGCCAGCAGCCAAAGAGGTATTCGTGGAGGGGCCCCGACTTCACCCCTCCACTTT. The rearrangement joins TRBV4-1 to TRBJ1-6, with D tentatively TRBD1 (5 bases). CDR1 and CDR2 from the germline V gene are MGHRA and YSYEKL. The V end lost 2 bases, the J end lost 9 bases, and 26 bases lay between the germline ends. The CDR3 runs to 19 residues.

The chain combines TRBV5-6 with TRBJ2-6, with D possibly matching TRBD1 (5 bases). V lost 0 bases and J lost 2, with 6 bases in between. The length of the CDR3 is 15 residues. CDR1 and CDR2 (germline): SGHDT, YYEEEE. The CDR3 coding sequence is TGTGCCAGCAGCTTGGGGGGCACTGGGGCCAACGTCCTGACTTTC. Its protein is CASSLGGTGANVLTF.

The V gene is TRBV12-3 or TRBV12-4, the J gene TRBJ1-5; no clear D. Trimming removed 5 bases from V and 4 bases from J, with 6 bases in between. This CDR3 spans 12 amino acids. CDR3 coding DNA: TGTGCCAGCAGTCAGACTAATCAGCCCCAGCATTTT. It yields the protein CASSQTNQPQHF.

The chain recombines TRBV28 with TRBJ1-5; 7 bases match TRBD1. The CDR3 length is 16 residues. The V segment lost 8 bases and the J segment 3 bases; nucleotides outside the gene matches: 13. The V gene's germline CDR1 is MDHEN and CDR2 SYDVKM. CDR3 in amino acids: CASGPPDRVFNQPQHF. The CDR3 DNA is TGTGCCAGCGGCCCCCCCGACAGGGTTTTCAATCAGCCCCAGCATTTT.

This sequence joins TRBV5-1 and TRBJ2-1; maybe TRBD2 (6 bases). V dropped 0 bases and J dropped 7 bases, with 14 bases sitting between them. Germline CDR1 is SGHRS and CDR2 is YFSETQ. The CDR3 consists of 15 residues. The CDR3 loop reads CASSLGLLAGNEQFF. The CDR3 DNA follows: TGCGCCAGCAGCTTGGGACTACTAGCCGGTAATGAGCAGTTCTTC.

The CDR3 protein is CASSLTSGGGETQYF. The CDR3 DNA is TGTGCCAGCAGCTTGACTAGCGGGGGCGGTGAGACCCAGTACTTC. The genes are TRBV7-2 and TRBJ2-5, with 12 bases that match TRBD2. The CDR3 consists of 15 residues. Trimming removed 3 bases from V and 5 bases from J; junction bases left unmatched: 4. Germline CDR1 and CDR2: SGHTA and FQGNSA.

This chain joins TRBV27 and TRBJ1-6, with unresolved D. V was shortened by 6 bases and J by 13 bases, with 13 bases between the two germline ends. CDR3 length: 12 amino acids. Per the germline V gene, CDR1 is MNHEY and CDR2 is SMNVEV (reference sequence). Here the CDR3 reads CASSPIWRPLHF. The CDR3, as DNA: TGTGCCAGCAGCCCTATTTGGAGGCCCCTCCACTTT.

The V and J genes are TRBV3-1 (or the pseudogene TRBV3-2) and TRBJ2-2; TRBD2 matches 9 bases. After removal of 4 bases from V and 7 bases from J, the junction contained 13 bases not matched to a gene. Germline CDR1 is LGHDT and CDR2 is YNNKEL (reference sequence). This CDR3 region has 17 residues. The CDR3 DNA reads TGTGCCAGCAGCCGTTTCTCGCGGGGGGGCTTTGTCGGGGAGCTGTTTTTT. Its protein product is CASSRFSRGGFVGELFF.

J is TRBJ1-2 and V is TRBV6-5, with D uncertain. Germline V gives CDR1 MNHEY, CDR2 SVGAGI. Trimming cost V 6 bases and J 4 bases, with 15 bases left between them. The CDR3 sequence is 14 residues long. CDR3 residues: CASRTQRALYGYTF. CDR3 DNA sequence: TGTGCCAGCAGGACCCAGAGGGCCCTCTATGGCTACACCTTC.

The chain carries TRBV18 and TRBJ1-5; unclear D gene. The V gene lost 1 base and the J gene lost 5 bases, with 6 bases spanning the gap. CDR3 length: 13 amino acids. Per the germline V gene, CDR1 is KGHSH and CDR2 is LQKENI. This CDR3 is CASSPRSDQPQHF. CDR3 bases: TGTGCCAGCTCACCACGGAGTGATCAGCCCCAGCATTTT.

This rearrangement joins TRBV6-5 to TRBJ2-7; 8 bases map to TRBD2. CDR3 length equals 14 residues. CDR1 is MNHEY and CDR2 is SVGAGI in the germline V gene. Germline trimming cut 6 bases from V and 2 bases from J; bases unmatched to any gene: 6. This chain's CDR3 is CASRRTSTAYEQYF. CDR3 coding DNA: TGTGCCAGCAGACGGACTAGCACGGCCTACGAGCAGTACTTC.

The chain carries TRBV7-2 and TRBJ1-1, with D unclear. This CDR3 is built from 14 residues. The V end lost 0 bases, the J end lost 0 bases, and 5 bases lay between the germline ends. Germline CDR1 is SGHTA and CDR2 is FQGNSA. CDR3 sequence (DNA): TGTGCCAGCAGCTTAGCCAACATGAACACTGAAGCTTTCTTT. Residues: CASSLANMNTEAFF.

The chain links TRBV6-2 or TRBV6-3 to TRBJ2-5; TRBD2 aligns across 8 bases. The CDR3 has 14 residues. Trimming took 3 bases from V and 4 from J; bases not matched to a gene: 4. The germline V gene encodes CDR1 MNHEY and CDR2 SVGEGT. In DNA, the CDR3 is TGTGCCAGCAGTTATACGGGGGGGTTAGAGACCCAGTACTTC. Encoded protein: CASSYTGGLETQYF.

J is TRBJ1-3 and V is TRBV7-9, with D hard to call. The CDR3 has 13 residues. Looked up from germline, CDR1 is SEHNR and CDR2 is FQNEAQ (reference sequence). The V end was cut by 6 bases, the J end by 3 bases, with 9 bases between. The CDR3 nucleotides read TGTGCCAGCAGTCCCAGTGGTGGAAACACCATATATTTT. Amino acids: CASSPSGGNTIYF.